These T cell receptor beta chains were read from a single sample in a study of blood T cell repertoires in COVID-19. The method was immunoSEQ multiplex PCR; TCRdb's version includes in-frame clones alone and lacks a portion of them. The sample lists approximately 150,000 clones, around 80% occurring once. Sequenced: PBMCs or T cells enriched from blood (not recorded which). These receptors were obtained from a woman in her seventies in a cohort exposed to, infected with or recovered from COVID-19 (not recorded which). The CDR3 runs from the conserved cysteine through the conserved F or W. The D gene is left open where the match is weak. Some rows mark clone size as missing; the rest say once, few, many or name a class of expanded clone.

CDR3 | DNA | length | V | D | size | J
CASSPSGGSYNEQFF | TGTGCCAGCAGTCCATCGGGGGGCTCCTACAATGAGCAGTTCTTC | 15 | TRBV2 | TRBD2 | - | TRBJ2-1
CASSPPSGDEQYF | TGCGCCAGCAGCCCCCCTAGCGGGGACGAGCAGTACTTC | 13 | TRBV5-1 | TRBD2 | - | TRBJ2-7
CASGLALAGGETQYF | TGTGCTAGTGGTCTGGCCTTAGCGGGAGGGGAGACCCAGTACTTC | 15 | TRBV12-5 | TRBD2 | - | TRBJ2-5
CASSIFNRGNTEAFF | TGTGCCAGTAGTATATTTAACCGAGGGAACACTGAAGCTTTCTTT | 15 | TRBV19 | - | - | TRBJ1-1
CASSLRTGRSEAFF | TGTGCCAGCAGCCTAAGGACTGGACGAAGCGAAGCTTTCTTT | 14 | TRBV14 | - | - | TRBJ1-1
CASRLTVSVGTGGWGYTF | TGTGCCAGCAGACTTACCGTCTCAGTCGGGACAGGGGGTTGGGGCTACACCTTC | 18 | TRBV28 | TRBD1 | once | TRBJ1-2
CASSLTGGYSGNTIYF | TGTGCCAGCAGCTTGACAGGGGGGTACTCTGGAAACACCATATATTTT | 16 | TRBV9 | TRBD1 | few | TRBJ1-3
CATSDRTVSTDTQYF | TGTGCCACCAGTGATAGGACAGTTAGCACAGATACGCAGTATTTT | 15 | TRBV24-1 | - | once | TRBJ2-3
CASSLVGRKYEQYF | TGTGCCAGCAGTTTGGTCGGGAGGAAATACGAGCAGTACTTC | 14 | TRBV27 | TRBD2 | - | TRBJ2-7
CASSYGSELYGYTF | TGTGCCAGCAGTTACGGGTCGGAGCTCTATGGCTACACCTTC | 14 | TRBV6-5 | - | - | TRBJ1-2
CSASLGQNTEAFF | TGCAGTGCTAGTTTGGGCCAGAACACTGAAGCTTTCTTT | 13 | TRBV20-1 | - | - | TRBJ1-1
CASSYSSSYNEQFF | TGTGCCAGCAGTTACTCTAGCTCCTACAATGAGCAGTTCTTC | 14 | TRBV6-5 | - | - | TRBJ2-1
CASSPPTGPSPLHF | TGTGCCAGCAGCCCACCGACAGGGCCCTCACCCCTCCACTTT | 14 | TRBV3-1/TRBV3-2 | TRBD1 | - | TRBJ1-6
CASSPSTVISPVDWNEQFF | TGCGCCAGCAGCCCAAGTACGGTTATTAGCCCCGTGGACTGGAATGAGCAGTTCTTC | 19 | TRBV4-1 | - | - | TRBJ2-1
CASRLSRSTEAFF | TGTGCCAGCAGATTGTCCCGTAGCACTGAAGCTTTCTTT | 13 | TRBV7-2 | - | - | TRBJ1-1
CASSLTGTITDTQYF | TGCGCCAGCAGCTTAACCGGGACTATCACAGATACGCAGTATTTT | 15 | TRBV5-1 | TRBD2 | - | TRBJ2-3
CASSLLNQPQHF | TGTGCCAGCAGTTTACTAAATCAGCCCCAGCATTTT | 12 | TRBV28 | - | - | TRBJ1-5
CASTQGPYEQYF | TGTGCCAGCACCCAGGGCCCCTACGAGCAGTACTTC | 12 | TRBV11-2 | - | - | TRBJ2-7
CASSRGLAEQFF | TGTGCCAGCTCTAGAGGGCTAGCCGAGCAGTTCTTC | 12 | TRBV11-2 | - | - | TRBJ2-1
CASSSLSGISYNEQFF | TGTGCCAGCAGCTCCCTAAGCGGCATATCCTACAATGAGCAGTTCTTC | 16 | TRBV7-9 | - | - | TRBJ2-1
CASSQESRLAGAADTQYF | TGTGCCAGCAGCCAAGAATCACGACTAGCGGGAGCGGCAGATACGCAGTATTTT | 18 | TRBV4-2 | TRBD2 | - | TRBJ2-3
CASSRLGGRETQYF | TGTGCCAGCAGTCGACTAGGGGGCCGGGAGACCCAGTACTTC | 14 | TRBV7-9 | - | - | TRBJ2-5
CASSTSSREQYF | TGTGCCAGCAGTACCTCTAGCCGGGAGCAGTACTTC | 12 | TRBV28 | - | few | TRBJ2-7
CASSYNLDGSPLHF | TGTGCCAGCAGTTACAACCTTGATGGCTCACCCCTCCACTTT | 14 | TRBV6-5 | - | - | TRBJ1-6